These T cell receptor beta chains were read from a single sample in a study of cytomegalovirus exposure and HLA in healthy donors. Profiled with immunoSEQ multiplex PCR; TCRdb holds only in-frame clones, not every one. The table has about 140,000 clones, approximately 79% seen once; the top ten hold around 9.1%. Sequences were obtained from PBMCs. The receptors stem from a woman in her fifties or sixties in good health and CMV-seropositive. Both conserved end residues are part of each CDR3. Each record gives: CDR3 protein, CDR3 DNA, J gene, clone size, D gene, V gene. The D gene is left open where the match is weak. The size field is filled for only some rows; it gives once, few, many or a size class.

CASSPITGARGYTF	TGTGCCAGCTCACCGATAACAGGAGCAAGGGGCTACACCTTC	TRBJ1-2	NA	NA	TRBV18
CAGGDRGISPLHF	TGTGCCGGCGGGGACAGGGGGATCTCACCCCTCCACTTT	TRBJ1-6	NA	TRBD1	TRBV2
CASSPRQGSTEAFF	TGTGCCAGCAGCCCCCGACAGGGTTCCACTGAAGCTTTCTTT	TRBJ1-1	NA	TRBD1	TRBV6-6
CASSFLAELTDTQYF	TGCGCCAGCAGCTTCCTAGCGGAGCTCACAGATACGCAGTATTTT	TRBJ2-3	few	TRBD2	TRBV5-1
CASSPLTNPEQYF	TGTGCTAGCAGCCCGTTAACTAACCCGGAGCAGTACTTC	TRBJ2-7	NA	NA	TRBV7-7
CAISESKGTSGSGELFF	TGTGCCATCAGTGAGTCTAAAGGGACTAGCGGCTCCGGGGAGCTGTTTTTT	TRBJ2-2	NA	TRBD2	TRBV10-3
CASGASGGPVTDTQYF	TGTGCCAGCGGTGCCAGCGGGGGGCCCGTCACAGATACGCAGTATTTT	TRBJ2-3	NA	TRBD2	TRBV6-6
CAWSTGPSYGYTF	TGTGCCTGGAGTACAGGGCCCTCCTATGGCTACACCTTC	TRBJ1-2	NA	NA	TRBV30
CASSLRGYEQYF	TGTGCCAGCAGCCTACGGGGTTACGAGCAGTACTTC	TRBJ2-7	NA	NA	TRBV7-2
CASSLIRSGELFF	TGTGCCAGCAGCTTAATTCGGTCCGGGGAGCTGTTTTTT	TRBJ2-2	NA	NA	TRBV7-2
CASSGTRETQYF	TGTGCCAGCAGCGGGACACGAGAGACCCAGTACTTC	TRBJ2-5	NA	NA	TRBV2
CASSLLRPYEQYF	TGTGCCAGCAGTTTATTGAGGCCCTACGAGCAGTACTTC	TRBJ2-7	NA	NA	TRBV28
CASSPGTGENIQYF	TGTGCCAGCAGCCCCGGGACAGGAGAAAACATTCAGTACTTC	TRBJ2-4	once	TRBD1	TRBV11-3
CASNRGLNTEAFF	TGTGCCAGCAATAGGGGCCTGAACACTGAAGCTTTCTTT	TRBJ1-1	NA	NA	TRBV2
CASEGGAGANVLTF	TGTGCCAGCGAGGGAGGAGCTGGGGCCAACGTCCTGACTTTC	TRBJ2-6	NA	NA	TRBV6-1
CASSSGQGVWKETQYF	TGTGCCAGCAGTTCGGGACAGGGGGTATGGAAAGAGACCCAGTACTTC	TRBJ2-5	NA	TRBD1	TRBV28
CASSNRVAGNTIYF	TGTGCCAGCAGCAACAGGGTTGCTGGAAACACCATATATTTT	TRBJ1-3	NA	NA	TRBV7-9
CASVSGGGDMIMGYTF	TGTGCCAGCGTCTCCGGCGGGGGGGATATGATTATGGGCTACACCTTC	TRBJ1-2	NA	NA	TRBV25-1
CASSSAQGVSNQPQHF	TGTGCCAGCAGCTCGGCCCAGGGGGTGAGCAATCAGCCCCAGCATTTT	TRBJ1-5	once	TRBD1	TRBV7-6
CASLPGANVLTF	TGTGCCAGCCTCCCTGGGGCCAACGTCCTGACTTTC	TRBJ2-6	NA	NA	TRBV5-5
CASSVLDRANEQFF	TGTGCCAGCAGCGTACTGGACAGGGCCAATGAGCAGTTCTTC	TRBJ2-1	NA	TRBD1	TRBV9
CASSLLTGGSGYTF	TGTGCCAGCAGCTTACTTACAGGGGGGAGTGGCTACACCTTC	TRBJ1-2	few	TRBD1	TRBV11-3
CASSYSKQGMFTEAFF	TGTGCCAGCAGTTACTCGAAGCAGGGGATGTTCACTGAAGCTTTCTTT	TRBJ1-1	NA	NA	TRBV6-5
CATSRGADSSLHF	TGTGCCACCAGCAGAGGCGCGGACTCGTCCCTCCACTTT	TRBJ1-6	NA	NA	TRBV15
CASSEEGYEQFF	TGTGCCAGCAGTGAGGAGGGTTATGAGCAGTTCTTC	TRBJ2-1	once	NA	TRBV2
CASSDLDRSQETQYF	TGTGCCAGCAGTGATCTGGACAGGAGCCAAGAGACCCAGTACTTC	TRBJ2-5	NA	TRBD1	TRBV25-1
CSAFDQPQHF	TGCAGTGCTTTCGATCAGCCCCAGCATTTT	TRBJ1-5	NA	NA	TRBV20-1
CASSVAGAAYNEQFF	TGTGCCAGCAGCGTCGCGGGGGCCGCCTACAATGAGCAGTTCTTC	TRBJ2-1	few	NA	TRBV9
CAPAAGKGNEKLFF	TGTGCCCCGGCCGCGGGGAAAGGAAATGAAAAACTGTTTTTT	TRBJ1-4	NA	NA	TRBV27
CASSLSWTSGVDEQFF	TGTGCCAGCAGTTTATCCTGGACTAGCGGGGTTGATGAGCAGTTCTTC	TRBJ2-1	NA	TRBD2	TRBV28
CASSVDDRGTPRAEAFF	TGTGCCAGCAGCGTAGATGACAGGGGGACCCCCAGGGCTGAAGCTTTCTTT	TRBJ1-1	NA	TRBD1	TRBV9
CASSPRQGVNYGYTF	TGTGCCAGCAGTCCCCGACAGGGGGTTAACTATGGCTACACCTTC	TRBJ1-2	NA	TRBD1	TRBV27
CAIRETGDGSYEQYF	TGTGCCATCAGGGAAACAGGGGACGGATCCTACGAGCAGTACTTC	TRBJ2-7	few	TRBD1	TRBV10-3
CASSLGTGAYGYTF	TGTGCCAGCTCACTTGGGACAGGAGCCTATGGCTACACCTTC	TRBJ1-2	NA	TRBD1	TRBV18
CASSKDRENSGYTF	TGTGCCAGCAGCAAAGATAGGGAGAACTCTGGCTACACCTTC	TRBJ1-2	NA	NA	TRBV21-1
CASSGYRVDETQYF	TGTGCCAGCAGTGGGTACAGGGTGGATGAGACCCAGTACTTC	TRBJ2-5	NA	NA	TRBV25-1
CASRPYDSLKTQYF	TGTGCCAGCAGGCCCTATGACAGTTTGAAGACCCAGTACTTC	TRBJ2-5	NA	NA	TRBV6-1
CAGSDIRAGGTDNYGYTF	TGTGCCGGTAGTGATATCAGGGCCGGTGGGACAGATAACTATGGCTACACCTTC	TRBJ1-2	NA	TRBD1	TRBV19
CASSNTIQGSPLHF	TGTGCCAGTAGTAACACCATCCAGGGTTCACCCCTCCACTTT	TRBJ1-6	NA	NA	TRBV19